These 28 T cell receptor beta chains were all obtained from the same sample, sequenced in a study of T cells in Graves' hyperthyroidism and ophthalmopathy. RNA transcripts were the template for amplifying TCR beta CDR3 regions. Carried out on the TCR CDR3, a first-round RT-PCR used the HTBI primer set. TCRdb independently ran MiXCR on the multiplex PCR reads; one entry per CDR3 protein. The sample carries 250,000 to 300,000 distinct CDR3 sequences, about a sixth recorded once. Sequencing input: blood. These receptors all come from a woman aged 55-75 years with Graves' ophthalmopathy.

This clonotype was counted ten times or more. The chain joins TRBV7-2 to TRBJ1-1; TRBD1 might be the D (6 bases). The CDR3 contains 13 residues. In germline, CDR1 is SGHTA, CDR2 FQGNSA. Trimming pared 1 base from V and 11 bases from J, leaving 14 bases between. The CDR3 loop is CASSLVEGVGAFF. For the CDR3, the DNA is TGTGCCAGCAGCTTAGTTGAGGGGGTGGGGGCTTTCTTT.

This clonotype turned up a few times. This chain connects TRBV5-6 to TRBJ2-5; either TRBD1 or TRBD2 may fit D (5 bases each). V gave up 3 bases and J gave up 5 bases, with 14 bases separating them. The length of the CDR3 is 14 residues. Germline CDR1 and CDR2: SGHDT and YYEEEE. The CDR3 sequence is CASSSDKRRETQYF. DNA for the CDR3: TGTGCCAGCAGCTCGGACAAAAGGAGGGAGACCCAGTACTTC.

This clonotype was counted at least ten times. CDR3 sequence reads: CSARGWGNQPQHF. CDR3 in DNA: TGCAGTGCGAGGGGTTGGGGCAATCAGCCCCAGCATTTT. The chain uses TRBV20-1 and TRBJ1-5, with D maybe TRBD1 (5 bases). The length of the CDR3 is 13 residues. Germline CDR1 DFQATT, CDR2 SNEGSKA (reference sequence). V was pared by 6 bases and J by 2 bases, with 11 bases between.

This clonotype was picked up many times. CDR3 in amino acids: CASSDGRGRHNEQFF. DNA for the CDR3: TGTGCCAGCAGTGACGGGAGGGGTAGGCACAATGAGCAGTTCTTC. This chain uses TRBV6-1 with TRBJ2-1; TRBD2 agrees at 8 bases. The CDR3 extends over 15 amino acids. Germline V gives CDR1 MNHNS, CDR2 SASEGT. V was clipped by 3 bases and J by 5 bases; unmatched bases: 6.

This clonotype was observed at least ten times. The V call is TRBV29-1, the J call TRBJ2-1, with 11 bases that match TRBD2. Unmatched junction bases numbered 6, after V lost 1 base and J lost 10 bases. Looked up from germline, CDR1 is SQVTM and CDR2 is ANQGSEA. CDR3 length: 14 amino acids. The CDR3 loop reads CSVEAGVAGGEQFF. The CDR3 coding sequence is TGCAGCGTTGAAGCGGGAGTAGCGGGGGGGGAGCAGTTCTTC.

The chain combines TRBV6-2 or TRBV6-3 with TRBJ1-5, with D perhaps matching TRBD1 (5 bases). This CDR3 is built from 15 residues. The V end was cut by 0 bases, the J end by 7 bases, with 13 bases between. The germline V gene has CDR1 MNHEY and CDR2 SVGEGT. The CDR3 loop is CASSYSFGGGQPQHF. In nucleotides, the CDR3 is TGTGCCAGCAGTTACTCTTTTGGGGGAGGACAGCCCCAGCATTTT.

There are many counts of this clonotype. J is TRBJ1-5 and V is TRBV11-2; perhaps TRBD1 as D (6 bases). CDR3 size: 14 residues. The V end was cut by 4 bases, the J end by 2 bases, with 9 bases between. Germline lookup yields CDR1 SGHAT and CDR2 FQNNGV. This CDR3 reads CASSSNRGNQPQHF. CDR3 coding DNA: TGTGCCAGCAGCTCTAACAGGGGCAATCAGCCCCAGCATTTT.

This sequence joins TRBV11-2 and TRBJ2-7; D possibly corresponds to TRBD2 (5 bases). CDR1 SGHAT and CDR2 FQNNGV come from the germline V gene. Deletions cut 5 bases from V and 2 bases from J, with 19 bases between. There are 16 residues in the CDR3. CDR3 nucleotide sequence: TGTGCCAGCAGCCTCCTCCGAGGGAGAGGGACCTACGAGCAGTACTTC. It codes for CASSLLRGRGTYEQYF.

This clonotype has a count of ten or more. V gene TRBV6-2 or TRBV6-3 combines with J gene TRBJ1-3; D not certain. The CDR3 is 17 amino acids. Germline V gene data show CDR1 as MNHEY and CDR2 as SVGEGT. V dropped 0 bases and J dropped 0 bases, with 12 bases sitting between them. The CDR3 region is CASSYSTFRSSGNTIYF. CDR3 sequence (DNA): TGTGCCAGCAGTTACTCGACCTTCCGGAGCTCTGGAAACACCATATATTTT.

This clonotype has just a few counts. This rearrangement joins TRBV9 to TRBJ1-2, with 9 bases aligning to TRBD1. V was clipped by 3 bases and J by 7 bases; unmatched bases: 10. Per the germline V gene, CDR1 is SGDLS and CDR2 is YYNGEE. This CDR3 spans 15 amino acids. Here the CDR3 reads CASSAGTGPGLGYTF. For the CDR3, the DNA is TGTGCCAGCAGCGCCGGGACAGGGCCCGGGCTTGGCTACACCTTC.

This clonotype came up many times. The chain is built from TRBV6-1 and TRBJ2-3; D is unresolved. Between the trimmed V and J ends, which lost 6 bases and 6 bases, there was a span of 22 bases. From germline, CDR1 is MNHNS and CDR2 SASEGT. CDR3 length: 16 amino acids. CDR3 in amino acids: CASSLLLGLKNDTQYF. CDR3 nucleotide sequence: TGTGCCAGCAGCCTACTGCTAGGCTTGAAAAATGATACGCAGTATTTT.

This clonotype turned up a few times. This CDR3 is CSVAGTGDLGEQYF. CDR3 coding DNA: TGCAGCGTTGCCGGGACAGGAGACCTAGGCGAGCAGTACTTC. The chain recombines TRBV29-1 with TRBJ2-7; 8 bases match TRBD1. In germline, CDR1 is SQVTM, CDR2 ANQGSEA. The CDR3 has 14 amino acids. V trimming: 4 bases; J trimming: 6 bases; junction bases outside the gene matches: 11.

This clonotype was picked up many times. The rearrangement joins TRBV18 to TRBJ2-2, with 8 bases lining up with TRBD1. Germline assignment: CDR1 KGHSH and CDR2 LQKENI. Unmatched junction bases numbered 5, after V lost 0 bases and J lost 5 bases. The CDR3 is 16 amino acids. DNA of the CDR3: TGTGCCAGCTCACCACCGTCGCGACAGGGGACCGGGGAGCTGTTTTTT. It yields the protein CASSPPSRQGTGELFF.

The table lists this clonotype with many counts. The rearrangement joins TRBV9 to TRBJ2-2; TRBD1 matches at 7 bases. The germline V gene has CDR1 SGDLS and CDR2 YYNGEE. After removal of 3 bases from V and 0 bases from J, the junction contained 5 bases not matched to a gene. This CDR3 is 16 amino acids long. The CDR3 loop reads CASSGVGQPNTGELFF. The CDR3 coding sequence is TGTGCCAGCAGCGGAGTGGGACAGCCGAACACCGGGGAGCTGTTTTTT.

This clonotype was found many times. This chain joins TRBV5-1 and TRBJ2-2; D gene uncertain. Germline CDR1 reads SGHRS; CDR2 reads YFSETQ. There are 16 residues in the CDR3. V lost 1 base to trimming and J lost 0 bases, with 10 bases between them. The CDR3: CASSLFSYSNTGELFF. Written as DNA, the CDR3 is TGCGCCAGCAGCTTGTTTTCTTATTCGAACACCGGGGAGCTGTTTTTT.

This clonotype occurred many times. The chain couples TRBV28 to TRBJ1-5; D is unresolved. V was cut by 1 base and J by 4 bases, with 17 bases left in between. In germline, CDR1 is MDHEN, CDR2 SYDVKM. The CDR3 is 17 amino acids. The CDR3 DNA follows: TGTGCCAGCAGTTTATCGAGAGGGCTTGCGTGGAATCAGCCCCAGCATTTT. This translates into CASSLSRGLAWNQPQHF. The variable domain in full, completed from reference TRBV28 and TRBJ1-5, reads DVKVTQSSRYLVKRTGEKVFLECVQDMDHENMFWYRQDPGLGLRLIYFSYDVKMKEKGDIPEGYSVSREKKERFSLILESASTNQTSMYLCASSLSRGLAWNQPQHFGDGTRLSIL.

This clonotype was seen at least ten times. This rearrangement joins TRBV6-1 to TRBJ2-7; D is ambiguous. CDR3 length equals 14 residues. The V and J ends lost 5 bases and 4 bases respectively, with 15 bases between them. Germline V lookup: CDR1 MNHNS, CDR2 SASEGT. This CDR3 reads CASSSRTDTYEQYF. The DNA for the CDR3 is TGTGCCAGCAGTTCACGGACGGATACTTACGAGCAGTACTTC.

The V and J genes are TRBV19 and TRBJ2-2; possible D gene TRBD1, 5 bases. CDR1 and CDR2 (germline): LNHDA, SQIVND (reference sequence). The V and J ends lost 4 bases and 3 bases respectively, with 15 bases between them. The CDR3 is 16 residues long. The CDR3 DNA reads TGTGCCAGTAGTAATTCAGGGCAGGGATACACCGGGGAGCTGTTTTTT. Encoded protein: CASSNSGQGYTGELFF.

Many counts were recorded for this clonotype. The gene calls are TRBV7-9 and TRBJ1-1; TRBD1 might be the D (6 bases). Trimming left V 4 bases short and J 1 base short, with 16 bases between. The germline V gene has CDR1 SEHNR and CDR2 FQNEAQ (reference sequence). This CDR3 has 16 amino acids. This chain's CDR3 is CASSSTPMDRNTEAFF. The CDR3 coding sequence is TGTGCCAGCAGCTCCACTCCCATGGACAGGAACACTGAAGCTTTCTTT.

This clonotype was seen more than once but under ten times. The chain combines TRBV5-4 with TRBJ2-5; 8 positions agree with TRBD1. Germline-derived CDR1 and CDR2 are SGHNT and YYREEE (reference sequence). V was clipped by 5 bases and J by 5 bases; unmatched bases: 11. The CDR3 has 15 amino acids. The CDR3 loop is CASSTAGGEGETQYF. The CDR3 DNA is TGTGCCAGCAGTACTGCAGGGGGCGAGGGGGAGACCCAGTACTTC.

The rearrangement links TRBV7-2 to TRBJ1-6; no reliable D call. This CDR3 comprises 15 residues. Between the trimmed V and J ends, which lost 1 base and 10 bases, there was a span of 14 bases. Germline V CDR1 and CDR2: SGHTA, FQGNSA. This CDR3 is CASSLVSRAESPLHF. The CDR3 DNA reads TGTGCCAGCAGCTTAGTTTCCCGGGCCGAATCACCCCTCCACTTT.

Here the CDR3 DNA reads TGTGCCAGCAGTCACGGCGGGAGTTCGGTAAATACGCAGTATTTT. Its translation is CASSHGGSSVNTQYF. This sequence joins TRBV6-2 or TRBV6-3 and TRBJ2-3; 7 bases match TRBD2. This CDR3 region has 15 residues. Germline CDR1 reads MNHEY; CDR2 reads SVGEGT. The V segment lost 5 bases and the J segment 7 bases; nucleotides outside the gene matches: 12.

This chain links TRBV11-2 with TRBJ2-5, with 10 bases aligning to TRBD1. Germline CDR1 is SGHAT and CDR2 is FQNNGV. The CDR3 covers 14 residues. Trimming at V came to 4 bases and at J to 3 bases, leaving 2 bases not matched to a gene. The CDR3 here is CASSWGTGEETQYF. CDR3 in DNA: TGTGCCAGCAGCTGGGGGACAGGGGAAGAGACCCAGTACTTC.

This clonotype was seen at least ten times. V gene TRBV6-1 combines with J gene TRBJ2-3; 7 nucleotides match TRBD2. Germline V gene lookup returns CDR1 MNHNS and CDR2 SASEGT. J lost 3 bases, V lost 6 bases, and 6 bases had no gene match. This CDR3 is 14 amino acids long. Here the CDR3 reads CASSHREATDTQYF. The DNA for the CDR3 is TGTGCCAGCAGCCACCGGGAGGCAACAGATACGCAGTATTTT.

This clonotype turned up a few times. The rearrangement uses TRBV7-9 and TRBJ2-3; 7 bases map to TRBD2. V was clipped by 3 bases and J by 4 bases; unmatched bases: 7. Germline assignment: CDR1 SEHNR and CDR2 FQNEAQ (reference sequence). There are 15 residues in the CDR3. Written as DNA, the CDR3 is TGTGCCAGCAGCTTGAGGCGGGAGCTCGCAGATACGCAGTATTTT. It specifies CASSLRRELADTQYF.

This clonotype was detected many times. The chain links TRBV6-1 to TRBJ2-1; the D gene is possibly TRBD2 (7 bases). CDR3 size: 15 residues. The germline CDR1 and CDR2 sequences are MNHNS and SASEGT. With 7 bases removed from V and 4 bases from J, the gap between germline ends came to 17 bases. CDR3 in amino acids: CASNMGAGAYNEQFF. The DNA for the CDR3 is TGTGCCAGCAACATGGGGGCGGGGGCATACAATGAGCAGTTCTTC.

This clonotype has a count of ten or more. This rearrangement joins TRBV10-1 to TRBJ2-7; 10 bases are shared with TRBD2. Germline lookup yields CDR1 WNHNN and CDR2 SYGVQD (reference sequence). CDR3 length: 17 amino acids. J was trimmed by 1 base and V by 3 bases; bases with no gene match: 9. The CDR3 reads CASSDQRGGFGSYEQYF. The CDR3 coding sequence is TGCGCCAGCAGTGACCAGCGGGGGGGTTTTGGGTCCTACGAGCAGTACTTC.

This clonotype occurred a few times. The chain carries TRBV19 and TRBJ2-1, with 14 bases fitting TRBD2. This CDR3 is 17 amino acids long. Germline trimming cut 6 bases from V and 4 bases from J; bases unmatched to any gene: 8. Germline lookup yields CDR1 LNHDA and CDR2 SQIVND (reference sequence). CDR3 sequence reads: CASSMAGLAGVYNEQFF. CDR3 nucleotides: TGTGCCAGTAGCATGGCGGGACTAGCGGGAGTGTACAATGAGCAGTTCTTC.